The subject of this entry is one T cell receptor (beta chain). This clone appeared once. Its antigen is still unknown. Base-call qualities are not available, and no considerably larger clone is one nucleotide away. This entry is derived from a study of blood T cell repertoires in COVID-19 (dated by TCRdb to the early 2020s). Looking at the study overall: Collaborator samples came from the United States, Italy and Spain and covered acute and convalescent phases of COVID-19. The prospective study material was composed of cDNA or gDNA derived from T cells, B-cell-depleted T cells, or PBMCs. The dataset comprised deeply sampled blood TCRbeta repertoires from subjects exposed to, actively infected with, or recovered from COVID-19. The repertoires were released in a freely available public database intended as a resource for research on the immune response to SARS-CoV-2. Samples were obtained from the ongoing ImmuneRACE study (first 160 participants) and from approximately 1,200 subjects provided by 6 global collaborators. The sample metadata nearly always contained a de-identified subject ID, COVID-19 status, age in years and sex. Where available, HLA class I and class II types were taken from metadata supplied by the sample provider and were not determined by assay-based typing. Beyond this particular receptor, the publication reports: The quantity of clinical and demographic metadata differed by source and by participant and was supplied without curation.

The immunoSEQ Assay, a bias-controlled multiplex PCR, was used to amplify TCRbeta CDR3 regions from genomic DNA. In the source study's methods: The number of nucleated cells in each sample was estimated from the amplification of reference gene primers within the assay. To quantify the absolute abundance of each unique TCRbeta CDR3 rearrangement, sequence reads were collapsed and filtered. Productive Simpson clonality was computed per sample as the square root of Simpson's diversity index over productive rearrangements. TCRdb stores this immuneACCESS table with in-frame sequences only. Part of the clones is absent; in the studies checked, under half of the shortfall reflects unresolved V genes, and no reason is known for the rest. V and J calls and clone size are given by that table; D and trimming were obtained from the DNA. The sample table lists 95,000 to 150,000 clones, over 75% of them with a count of one. The top ten hold 25% to 30% of the sample.

The CDR3 runs 16 residues from the cysteine to the phenylalanine. The DNA shown is the 48-base CDR3, in frame from base 1. Per the germline V gene, MGHRA is the CDR1 and YSYEKL is the CDR2. Between the V and J ends, shortened by 0 bases and 0 bases respectively, the junction contains 10 bases. Collaborating institutions collected whole blood in K2EDTA tubes following their own protocols. Collaborator samples were shipped for TCRbeta analysis as frozen whole blood, isolated PBMCs, or DNA extracted from either sample type. This receptor chain uses TRBV4-1 and TRBJ2-3, with the D gene too uncertain to name. The receptor comes from a woman of 80 years or more with acute or convalescent COVID-19. Sequencing was carried out using peripheral blood. The CDR3 protein sequence reads: CASSQDSPRSTDTQYF. The nucleotide sequence reads TGCGCCAGCAGCCAAGATTCTCCTAGGAGCACAGATACGCAGTATTTT.